A selection of T cell receptor beta chains follows, all from one sample in a study of blood T cell repertoires in COVID-19. The table came from immunoSEQ multiplex PCR; TCRdb's copy has only in-frame clones and leaves some out. The table shows under 60,000 clones, with approximately 80% occurring only once. Input material: peripheral blood. These receptors were collected from a man between 65 and 80 years old with acute or convalescent COVID-19. CDR3s include the opening cysteine and the closing phenylalanine or tryptophan. D genes are given only for firm matches. Part of the rows lack a size; the others show once, few, many or a class for expanded clones.

>-|-|15|TRBV5-1|TRBJ1-5
CASSLEGVGNQPQHF
TGCGCCAGCAGCTTGGAGGGGGTCGGCAATCAGCCCCAGCATTTT
>-|-|16|TRBV7-2|TRBJ2-1
CASSPLGTAAPNEQFF
TGTGCCAGCAGCCCCCTGGGGACTGCGGCTCCCAATGAGCAGTTCTTC
>-|-|13|TRBV6-5|TRBJ2-6
CASSLSGANVLTF
TGTGCCAGCAGTCTATCTGGGGCCAACGTCCTGACTTTC
>TRBD1|-|15|TRBV6-5|TRBJ2-1
CASSTGGAAGNEQFF
TGTGCCAGCAGTACAGGGGGCGCGGCGGGCAATGAGCAGTTCTTC
>-|-|14|TRBV7-2|TRBJ2-1
CASSLRRLYNEQFF
TGTGCCAGCAGCTTAAGACGACTATACAATGAGCAGTTCTTC
>TRBD1|once|17|TRBV18|TRBJ2-5
CASSPPLWDRAQETQYF
TGTGCCAGCTCACCACCTCTTTGGGACAGGGCCCAAGAGACCCAGTACTTC
>-|once|11|TRBV7-6|TRBJ2-3
CASELADTQYF
TGTGCCAGCGAGCTGGCAGATACGCAGTATTTT
>-|once|13|TRBV6-5|TRBJ2-2
CASRDIGTGELFF
TGTGCCAGCAGAGACATTGGCACCGGGGAGCTGTTTTTT
>TRBD2|-|13|TRBV11-2|TRBJ2-1
CASSLDRTRSAFF
TGTGCCAGCAGCTTAGATAGGACTAGAAGCGCGTTCTTC
>TRBD2|-|16|TRBV11-1|TRBJ2-7
CASSSSFSGASGEQYF
TGTGCCAGCAGCTCCTCCTTTAGCGGGGCGTCGGGTGAGCAGTACTTC
>-|once|12|TRBV6-2/TRBV6-3|TRBJ2-5
CASSWAQETQYF
TGTGCCAGCAGTTGGGCACAAGAGACCCAGTACTTC
>-|-|13|TRBV12-3/TRBV12-4|TRBJ1-2
CASSFGRADGYTF
TGTGCCAGCAGTTTCGGAAGAGCGGATGGCTACACCTTC
>-|once|16|TRBV20-1|TRBJ1-1
CSASKAGSGVDTEAFF
TGCAGTGCTAGTAAAGCGGGGTCAGGGGTAGACACTGAAGCTTTCTTT
>-|-|12|TRBV7-7|TRBJ1-1
CASSAGEFEAFF
TGTGCCAGCAGCGCGGGGGAGTTTGAAGCTTTCTTT
>TRBD2|-|16|TRBV4-2|TRBJ2-1
CASSQLGLAGDNEQFF
TGTGCCAGCAGCCAGCTAGGTCTAGCGGGGGACAATGAGCAGTTCTTC
>TRBD1|-|15|TRBV5-4|TRBJ2-2
CASSSAGGRAGELFF
TGTGCCAGCAGCTCTGCAGGGGGCAGGGCCGGGGAGCTGTTTTTT
>-|few|15|TRBV27|TRBJ2-7
CASYSVQGPSYEQYF
TGTGCCAGCTATTCTGTACAGGGACCTAGCTACGAGCAGTACTTC
>-|-|17|TRBV30|TRBJ2-6
CAWSVNGYGSGANVLTF
TGTGCCTGGAGTGTCAACGGGTACGGCTCTGGGGCCAACGTCCTGACTTTC
>TRBD1|-|13|TRBV28|TRBJ1-1
CASIDRANTEAFF
TGTGCCAGCATAGACAGGGCGAACACTGAAGCTTTCTTT
>TRBD1|-|15|TRBV28|TRBJ1-5
CASRSGTGDNQPQHF
TGTGCCAGCAGATCCGGGACAGGGGACAATCAGCCCCAGCATTTT
>-|-|14|TRBV3-1/TRBV3-2|TRBJ1-1
CASSQGAANTEAFF
TGTGCCAGCAGCCAAGGGGCAGCGAACACTGAAGCTTTCTTT
>TRBD2|-|15|TRBV7-8|TRBJ2-2
CASSFLAGGPGELFF
TGTGCCAGCAGCTTTCTAGCGGGAGGGCCCGGGGAGCTGTTTTTT
>-|-|15|TRBV27|TRBJ2-3
CASSLMAANTDTQYF
TGTGCCAGCAGTTTAATGGCGGCCAACACAGATACGCAGTATTTT
>TRBD2|-|16|TRBV11-2|TRBJ2-5
CASSLTSGRFQETQYF
TGTGCCAGCAGCTTAACTAGCGGGAGGTTCCAAGAGACCCAGTACTTC